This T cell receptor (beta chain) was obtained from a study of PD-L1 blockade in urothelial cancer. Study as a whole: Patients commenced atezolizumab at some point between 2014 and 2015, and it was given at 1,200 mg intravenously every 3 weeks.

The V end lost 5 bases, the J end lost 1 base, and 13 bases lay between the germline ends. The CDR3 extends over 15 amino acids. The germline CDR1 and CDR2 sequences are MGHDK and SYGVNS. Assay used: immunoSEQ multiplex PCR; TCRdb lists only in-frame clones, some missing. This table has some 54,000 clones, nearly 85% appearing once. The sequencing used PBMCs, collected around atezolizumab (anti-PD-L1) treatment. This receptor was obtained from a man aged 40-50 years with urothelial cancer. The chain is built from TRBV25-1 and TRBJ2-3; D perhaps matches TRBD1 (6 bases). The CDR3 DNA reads TGTGCCAGCAGTCCGGGTGGGGGCCGCACAGATACGCAGTATTTT. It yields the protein CASSPGGGRTDTQYF.